The next 27 T cell receptor beta chains were all read from a single sample in a study of blood T cells in healthy people across ages. A second roughly 6 to 12 cycle PCR used barcoded and J-beta primers. Using its own MiXCR run on the 5' RACE reads, TCRdb lists one record per CDR3 protein. The repertoire holds fewer than 700,000 distinct CDR3 sequences, with approximately 40% as singletons. Specimen: blood. The receptors originated from a man older than 75 in good health.

The chain employs TRBV7-7 and TRBJ2-3; no clear D. Germline values: CDR1 SSHAT, CDR2 FNYEAQ (reference sequence). The CDR3 sequence is 14 residues long. V was trimmed by 3 bases and J by 4 bases, leaving 11 bases between them. CDR3: CASSFSHGADTQYF. DNA for the CDR3: TGTGCCAGCAGCTTTAGCCACGGCGCAGATACGCAGTATTTT.

This clonotype is a singleton in its sample. The chain employs TRBV7-3 and TRBJ2-1, with D perhaps matching TRBD2 (5 bases). This CDR3 is built from 14 residues. The germline V gene encodes CDR1 SGHTA and CDR2 FQGTGA. The V and J ends lost 0 bases and 6 bases respectively, with 9 bases between them. The CDR3, as DNA: TGTGCCAGCAGCTTAACTGCTGCGGGCAATGAGCAGTTCTTC. It specifies CASSLTAAGNEQFF. Supplemented by reference TRBV7-3 and TRBJ2-1, the full variable domain reads GAGVSQTPSNKVTEKGKYVELRCDPISGHTALYWYRQSLGQGPEFLIYFQGTGAADDSGLPNDRFFAVRPEGSVSTLKIQRTERGDSAVYLCASSLTAAGNEQFFGPGTRLTVL.

This clonotype was detected a few times. J is TRBJ2-7 and V is TRBV9; tentative D call: TRBD1 (6 bases). Germline V gene sequence: CDR1 SGDLS, CDR2 YYNGEE. Trimming took off 7 bases at V and 4 bases at J, with 15 bases between the two ends. The CDR3 loop spans 13 amino acids. For the CDR3, the DNA is TGTGCCAGCCGACCGGGACACACTTACGAGCAGTACTTC. This translates into CASRPGHTYEQYF.

CDR3 in amino acids: CASSPGLGGNEQYF. CDR3 sequence (DNA): TGTGCCAGCAGCCCCGGACTAGGGGGCAATGAGCAGTACTTC. This chain uses TRBV7-2 with TRBJ2-7; D possibly matches TRBD1 or TRBD2 (7 bases each). The germline V and J ends were trimmed by 5 bases and 7 bases, with 18 bases remaining between them. The CDR3 is made up of 14 amino acids. Germline CDR1 and CDR2: SGHTA and FQGNSA.

This clonotype was detected ten times or more. The genes are TRBV7-2 and TRBJ2-7; D ambiguous. Germline CDR1 SGHTA, CDR2 FQGNSA. This CDR3 is built from 13 residues. The V end lost 4 bases, the J end lost 2 bases, and 9 bases lay between the germline ends. The CDR3 here is CASSSRRAYEQYF. DNA for the CDR3: TGTGCCAGCAGCTCCCGTCGTGCCTACGAGCAGTACTTC.

This clonotype has only a few counts. This chain uses TRBV7-2 with TRBJ2-5; 9 nucleotides match TRBD2. The junction had 12 bases not matched to a gene; V was cut back by 3 bases and J by 4 bases. The germline V gene has CDR1 SGHTA and CDR2 FQGNSA. The length of the CDR3 is 17 residues. CDR3 DNA sequence: TGTGCCAGCAGCTTCTCCCTTGGACGAGCGGGAGGAGAGACCCAGTACTTC. Protein sequence: CASSFSLGRAGGETQYF.

This clonotype was picked up a small number of times. The chain joins TRBV7-2 to TRBJ2-7; perhaps TRBD2 as D (7 bases). Per the germline V gene, CDR1 is SGHTA and CDR2 is FQGNSA. V dropped 5 bases and J dropped 4 bases, with 24 bases sitting between them. This CDR3 has 17 amino acids. In nucleotides, the CDR3 is TGTGCCAGCAGCCTAGGGGGGGGAGAGGGTTCGTGGTACGAGCAGTACTTC. This encodes CASSLGGGEGSWYEQYF.

On this clonotype itself: A read error may explain this, as a much larger clone is one base away. This rearrangement joins TRBV30 to TRBJ1-1; the match to TRBD1 covers 8 bases. Germline CDR1 and CDR2: GTSNPN and SVGIG (reference sequence). The CDR3 is 13 residues long. In DNA, the CDR3 is TGTGCCTGGGGGCGGGACAGGAACACTGAAGTTTTCTTT. Translation: CAWGRDRNTEVFF. Based on the CDR3 plus reference TRBV30 and TRBJ1-1, the full variable domain is SQTIHQWPATLVQPVGSPLSLECTVEGTSNPNLYWYRQAAGRGLQLLFYSVGIGQISSEVPQNLSASRPQDRQFILSSKKLLLSDSGFYLCAWGRDRNTEVFFGQGTRLTVV.

This clonotype was recorded at least ten times. The J gene is TRBJ2-5, the V gene TRBV5-1, with a possible D match to TRBD1 (5 bases). The CDR3 loop spans 15 amino acids. CDR1 and CDR2 from the germline V gene are SGHRS and YFSETQ. V was shortened by 1 base and J by 2 bases, with 12 bases between the two germline ends. CDR3 sequence reads: CASSLRTGGQETQYF. The DNA for the CDR3 is TGCGCCAGCAGCTTGAGAACAGGTGGTCAAGAGACCCAGTACTTC.

This clonotype has just a few counts. CDR3 DNA: TGTGCCAGCAGCTTGATAGCGGGGGTCTCCTACAATGAGCAGTTCTTC. This encodes CASSLIAGVSYNEQFF. The chain uses TRBV7-2 and TRBJ2-1; 9 nucleotides line up with TRBD2. Germline V gene lookup returns CDR1 SGHTA and CDR2 FQGNSA. CDR3 length equals 16 residues. The J segment lost 0 bases and the V segment lost 3 bases, leaving 3 bases of the junction unmatched.

The chain uses TRBV15 and TRBJ2-1, with TRBD2 identical over 13 bases. The CDR3 extends over 20 amino acids. Germline-derived CDR1 and CDR2 are LNHNV and YYDKDF (reference sequence). The junction had 15 bases not matched to a gene; V was cut back by 5 bases and J by 2 bases. In DNA, the CDR3 is TGTGCCACCAGCGAAGACCGGACTAGCGGGAGTTCGAGCGCCTACAATGAGCAGTTCTTC. As protein: CATSEDRTSGSSSAYNEQFF.

The chain is built from TRBV20-1 and TRBJ2-2, with D unresolved. Looked up from germline, CDR1 is DFQATT and CDR2 is SNEGSKA (reference sequence). V was trimmed by 4 bases and J by 1 base, leaving 7 bases between them. This CDR3 region has 13 residues. The CDR3 reads CSAIEQNTGELFF. CDR3 nucleotide sequence: TGCAGTGCTATAGAACAGAACACCGGGGAGCTGTTTTTT.

In this sample, this clonotype turned up a few times. This chain connects TRBV20-1 to TRBJ2-1; 10 positions agree with TRBD2. Germline assignment: CDR1 DFQATT and CDR2 SNEGSKA (reference sequence). V shed 3 bases, J shed 0 bases, and the junction held 14 bases outside the gene matches. The CDR3 contains 19 residues. The CDR3 sequence is CSASGSSSGRGSSYNEQFF. The CDR3 DNA follows: TGCAGTGCTAGCGGATCGTCAAGCGGGAGGGGTAGCTCCTACAATGAGCAGTTCTTC.

This clonotype came up a few times. The gene calls are TRBV20-1 and TRBJ2-7, with TRBD2 identical over 8 bases. V dropped 6 bases and J dropped 2; count of bases not matched to a gene: 6. Germline values: CDR1 DFQATT, CDR2 SNEGSKA (reference sequence). CDR3 size: 13 residues. The CDR3 sequence: CSAPIAGPYEQYF. The CDR3 DNA reads TGCAGTGCCCCAATAGCGGGACCCTACGAGCAGTACTTC.

This rearrangement joins TRBV5-6 to TRBJ1-4, with 7 bases matching TRBD1. V shed 4 bases, J shed 7 bases, and the junction held 7 bases outside the gene matches. Germline values: CDR1 SGHDT, CDR2 YYEEEE. The CDR3 spans 14 residues. The CDR3 here is CASSGDSRSEKLFF. The CDR3 DNA follows: TGTGCCAGCAGCGGGGACAGCCGGAGTGAAAAACTGTTTTTT.

A few counts support this clonotype. The chain is built from TRBV7-2 and TRBJ2-5; 7 bases align to TRBD2. The CDR3 consists of 15 residues. Germline trimming cut 2 bases from V and 2 bases from J; bases unmatched to any gene: 5. Germline assignment: CDR1 SGHTA and CDR2 FQGNSA. DNA for the CDR3: TGTGCCAGCAGCTTACTACGGGGACTACAAGAGACCCAGTACTTC. It encodes CASSLLRGLQETQYF.

Here the CDR3 DNA reads TGCGCCAGCAGTGACTCTTATCAGCCCCAGCATTTT. This codes for CASSDSYQPQHF. V gene TRBV10-1 combines with J gene TRBJ1-5; D uncertain. Trimming removed 3 bases from V and 5 bases from J, with 5 bases in between. Germline assignment: CDR1 WNHNN and CDR2 SYGVQD (reference sequence). The CDR3 extends over 12 amino acids.

This sequence joins TRBV6-1 and TRBJ2-5; 8 nucleotides align to TRBD2. The CDR3 loop spans 14 amino acids. The V segment lost 8 bases and the J segment 0 bases; nucleotides outside the gene matches: 5. Per germline, CDR1 MNHNS and CDR2 SASEGT. The CDR3 DNA reads TGTGCCAGCGCCGAACTAGCGGACCAAGAGACCCAGTACTTC. Encoded protein: CASAELADQETQYF.

With respect to this clonotype: Possible read error: a much larger clone is one base away. V and J are TRBV20-1 and TRBJ2-1; 9 nucleotides align to TRBD1. The CDR3 has 15 residues. Looked up from germline, CDR1 is DFQATT and CDR2 is SNEGSKA (reference sequence). Unmatched junction bases numbered 10, after V lost 0 bases and J lost 10 bases. CDR3 residues: CSAREFAGQGYEQFF. Here the CDR3 DNA reads TGCAGTGCTAGAGAGTTTGCGGGACAGGGTTACGAGCAGTTCTTC.

This clonotype was seen a handful of times. This rearrangement joins TRBV12-3 or TRBV12-4 to TRBJ2-7; a weak D match, TRBD2 (5 bases). This CDR3 has 17 amino acids. V lost 9 bases, J lost 2 bases, and 26 bases lay in between. The CDR3 reads CASSSKPRAGAPYEQYF. CDR3 DNA sequence: TGTGCCAGTTCCTCAAAACCGCGGGCCGGTGCCCCCTACGAGCAGTACTTC.

This clonotype has a handful of counts. The chain carries TRBV20-1 and TRBJ1-2; TRBD1 might be the D (6 bases). The CDR3 runs 13 residues. Trimming left V 5 bases short and J 11 bases short, with 21 bases between. Germline values: CDR1 DFQATT, CDR2 SNEGSKA (reference sequence). The CDR3 DNA is TGCAGTGCTCCGGCGAGCACAGGGCCGGCTTACACCTTC. Its translation: CSAPASTGPAYTF.

The chain couples TRBV7-2 to TRBJ1-1; weak D call: TRBD1 (5 bases). Germline values: CDR1 SGHTA, CDR2 FQGNSA. Trimming took off 1 base at V and 11 bases at J, with 14 bases between the two ends. CDR3 length: 13 residues. The CDR3 sequence is CASSLVVGRGAFF. The CDR3 coding sequence is TGTGCCAGCAGCTTAGTAGTGGGGCGCGGGGCTTTCTTT.

The table lists this clonotype with a few counts. The gene calls are TRBV4-2 and TRBJ2-1; no definite D call. This CDR3 comprises 15 residues. Germline V CDR1 and CDR2: LGHNA, YNFKEQ. V lost 1 base and J 6 bases, leaving 13 bases between the germline ends. The DNA for the CDR3 is TGTGCCAGCAGCCAAGCCGACGGCCAGTCCAATGAGCAGTTCTTC. Its translation is CASSQADGQSNEQFF.

This chain joins TRBV7-2 and TRBJ1-5; D is unclear. Deletions cut 1 base from V and 0 bases from J, with 4 bases between. In germline, CDR1 is SGHTA, CDR2 FQGNSA. CDR3 length: 14 amino acids. The CDR3 DNA reads as TGTGCCAGCAGCTTAGAGTTTAGCAATCAGCCCCAGCATTTT. Amino acids: CASSLEFSNQPQHF.

This chain uses TRBV18 with TRBJ1-2, with D possibly matching TRBD1 (5 bases). CDR1 is KGHSH, CDR2 LQKENI, per germline. CDR3 size: 18 residues. The V gene lost 4 bases and the J gene lost 1 base, with 22 bases spanning the gap. CDR3 in DNA: TGTGCCAGCTCACGAAGAAGAGGGGAAGCCGACTTTAACTATGGCTACACCTTC. Translating it yields CASSRRRGEADFNYGYTF. Based on the CDR3 plus reference TRBV18 and TRBJ1-2, the full variable domain is NAGVMQNPRHLVRRRGQEARLRCSPMKGHSHVYWYRQLPEEGLKFMVYLQKENIIDESGMPKERFSAEFPKEGPSILRIQQVVRGDSAAYFCASSRRRGEADFNYGYTFGSGTRLTVV.

Details on this clonotype: Mismatch with germline at one junction end may stem from a read error. This chain links TRBV6-2 or TRBV6-3 with TRBJ2-7; TRBD1 is a possible D gene (5 bases). CDR1 and CDR2 from the germline V gene are MNHEY and SVGEGT. The CDR3 contains 14 residues. CDR3 DNA: TGTGCCAGCAGTTACTCGGACATTGCCTACGAGCAGTATTTC. Protein: CASSYSDIAYEQYF.

The rearrangement links TRBV9 to TRBJ2-3; 10 bases match TRBD2. The CDR3 contains 17 residues. V lost 0 bases to trimming and J lost 1 base; unmatched junction nucleotides: 5. The germline gives CDR1 SGDLS, CDR2 YYNGEE. The CDR3 nucleotides read TGTGCCAGCAGCGTAGGCCGTACTAGCGGGGGCACAGATACGCAGTATTTT. Residues: CASSVGRTSGGTDTQYF.